The T cell receptor beta chain described here comes from a study of beta chain features in type 1 diabetes (dated by TCRdb to 2017 to 2018). Notes on the research overall: Patients and healthy donors did not differ in mean age, gender distribution, total cell number or subset yield. Across all samples, some 99 million sorted cells were examined, and cell number per subset correlated strongly with RNA yield. The study compared the TCRB repertoires of sorted circulating CD4+ T cell subsets in recently diagnosed type 1 diabetes patients with those in matched healthy donors. Regulatory and stem cell-like memory subsets were isolated from only 8 patients and about 8 healthy donors, whereas naive and central memory subsets came from all 28 donors.

A single peripheral blood draw of roughly 0.11 L on average was collected from each donor into heparinised tubes. Using a panel that included CD45RO, CCR7, CD25, CD127, CD95 and CD27, naive, central memory, regulatory and stem cell-like memory CD4+ T cells were sorted on a BD FACSAria II. All sorted populations exceeded 95% purity. PBMCs were isolated immediately by Lymphoprep density gradient centrifugation and stained directly without culture. Samples were stained and sorted in pairs, with one healthy donor and one patient per experiment, so that batch effects were minimized. As encoded in the germline V gene (reference sequence), CDR1 is LNHDA while CDR2 is SQIVND. V and J lose 7 bases and 0 bases, and a span of 23 bases separates them. From the cysteine up to the phenylalanine, the CDR3 has a length of 18 residues. CDR3 DNA only is kept here, 54 bases in frame from base 1. Findings and caveats that apply to the study as a whole: Naive, central memory and regulatory TCRB repertoires appeared to be more similar among patients than among healthy donors. In all four CD4+ subsets, TCRB CDR3 length was moderately but significantly shorter in type 1 diabetes patients. Shorter templates might be favored by PCR, yet because patient and control samples were amplified and corrected together, any such skew would affect both groups equally. Because cDNA rather than genomic DNA was sequenced, highly expressing activated cells could have been over-represented, although no difference in activation and CD3 levels was found between groups. At VDJ recombination sites, patients with type 1 diabetes made fewer insertions and deleted more nucleotides, a pattern implying thymic rearrangement abnormalities. Because small numbers of individuals were included in the HLA sub-analyses, any influence of HLA type on TCRB rearrangement was left unresolved.

As regards this clone: No cognate antigen has been identified for it. The record has no base qualities; no much larger clone is one base away.

The entire isolated RNA was reverse transcribed using the High Capacity cDNA Reverse Transcription Kit, and thus expressed TCRB transcripts were sequenced. Deep immunoSEQ sequencing was applied to naive, central memory and regulatory T cell samples, giving an average of about 3.7 million total reads per sample. After sorted cells were lysed in RLT buffer, RNA was extracted with DNase-treated RNeasy Micro or Mini kits, with the choice depending on cell number. To prevent cross-contamination, each cell subset was processed individually, whereas patient and healthy donor samples were processed jointly. TCRB sequences were amplified from cDNA with the immunoSEQ multiplex PCR, producing 87-bp fragments spanning the CDR3 region. Amplicons were sequenced on the Illumina HiSeq platform. Per the authors' processing: PCR bias was computationally corrected using synthetic template baselines, reads within Hamming distance 2 were collapsed, and singletons that could not be merged were discarded. By aligning reads against IMGT, V, D and J genes, CDR3 length, and insertions or deletions at six rearrangement sites were assigned. Within each subset, clonotype counts were normalized to the number of sorted cells before true diversity and Gini coefficients were calculated with the tcR R package. Repertoire sharing was quantified using the overlap coefficient calculated on TCRB nucleotide sequences. Out-of-frame TCRB sequences from naive cells were analyzed as a proxy for the pre-selection repertoire. In its TCRdb copy, this immuneACCESS table keeps in-frame sequences only and misses some clones. Where compared with another copy, unresolved V genes explain less than half of these, and the others have no known cause. That table is the source of V, J and clone size, and D and trimming were worked out from the DNA. Recorded for this sample are about 900,000 clones; 15% to 20% of them occurred a single time. Of the sample, around 0.02% falls within the top ten clones.

The chain is assembled from TRBV19 and TRBJ2-3, with the D gene not clear enough to name. Sample: naive CD4+ T cells from blood. The cell subset or site label of this sample denotes: true naive CD4+ T cells. This receptor was identified in a woman aged 18-35 years in good health. The DNA is TGTGCCAGTAAGGGCAGTGTGGAAAGTCGTGCTAGCACAGATACGCAGTATTTT. This codes for CASKGSVESRASTDTQYF. Where the CDR3 stops, the reference TRBV19 and TRBJ2-3 genes take over; the full variable domain is DGGITQSPKYLFRKEGQNVTLSCEQNLNHDAMYWYRQDPGQGLRLIYYSQIVNDFQKGDIAEGYSVSREKKESFPLTVTSAQKNPTAFYLCASKGSVESRASTDTQYFGPGTRLTVL.